These 15 T cell receptor beta chains originate from one sample sequenced in a study of blood T cells in healthy people across ages (dated by TCRdb to the mid-2010s). The library was prepared using 5' RACE. The sample was run on an Illumina HiSeq 2500. A second about 7 to 11 cycle PCR used a sample-barcoded 5' primer and a J-beta primer mix. TCRdb handled the public reads itself, with Q25 trimming in fastp and clone calling in MiXCR, and kept productive beta chains. For every CDR3 protein sequence, its rows merge into one entry that carries the most common genes and DNA. The sample table holds 1.5 million to 1.9 million distinct CDR3 sequences, of which under 55% were seen once. About 4% of the sample is in the top ten clones. Specimen: blood. The receptors were sampled from a woman between 18 and 29 years old in good health.

The chain recombines TRBV27 with TRBJ2-3, with D perhaps TRBD2 (6 bases). The CDR3 runs 17 residues. V was pared by 3 bases and J by 2 bases, with 18 bases between. From germline, CDR1 is MNHEY and CDR2 SMNVEV (reference sequence). CDR3 residues: CASSLRHPGLVTDTQYF. CDR3 DNA: TGTGCCAGCAGTTTGAGGCATCCGGGACTCGTCACAGATACGCAGTATTTT.

The V call is TRBV20-1, the J call TRBJ2-1, with a weak D call TRBD2 (5 bases). The V end was cut by 3 bases, the J end by 0 bases, with 21 bases between. The CDR3 has 18 residues. Germline V lookup: CDR1 DFQATT, CDR2 SNEGSKA (reference sequence). The CDR3 region is CSASPPPGGESSYNEQFF. For the CDR3, the DNA is TGCAGTGCTAGCCCTCCGCCCGGAGGAGAGAGCTCCTACAATGAGCAGTTCTTC.

V is TRBV12-3 or TRBV12-4 and J is TRBJ2-3; TRBD1 might be the D (5 bases). The CDR3 is 13 residues long. Trimming left V 6 bases short and J 7 bases short, with 14 bases between. The CDR3 bases are TGTGCCAGCAGCCGCCGACAGACAAATACGCAGTATTTT. Its translation: CASSRRQTNTQYF.

The genes are TRBV29-1 and TRBJ2-7; D is possibly TRBD1 or TRBD2 (5 bases each). V dropped 5 bases and J dropped 5 bases, with 16 bases sitting between them. Germline CDR1 is SQVTM and CDR2 is ANQGSEA. CDR3 length equals 13 residues. CDR3 in amino acids: CSVPGGRADEQYF. The DNA for the CDR3 is TGCAGCGTTCCAGGAGGCAGGGCCGACGAGCAGTACTTC.

This sequence joins TRBV20-1 and TRBJ2-7; D is uncertain. The CDR3 runs to 14 residues. Trimming took 3 bases from V and 7 from J, leaving 19 bases between them. Germline CDR1 is DFQATT and CDR2 is SNEGSKA (reference sequence). The CDR3 sequence is CSASPDGPLREQYF. The CDR3 bases are TGCAGTGCTAGTCCGGACGGTCCGCTGCGGGAGCAGTACTTC.

This rearrangement joins TRBV12-3 or TRBV12-4 to TRBJ1-4, with D perhaps TRBD1 (6 bases). Trimming removed 6 bases from V and 8 bases from J, with 16 bases in between. The CDR3 is made up of 14 amino acids. CDR3 loop: CASSQYRVGEKLFF. For the CDR3, the DNA is TGTGCCAGCAGCCAATACAGGGTTGGGGAAAAACTGTTTTTT.

DNA of the CDR3: TGTGCCAGCACACGGACAGGGAGGGACTATGGCTACACCTTC. It is translated as CASTRTGRDYGYTF. The genes are TRBV6-1 and TRBJ1-2; 8 bases fit TRBD1. The V gene end was trimmed by 7 bases and the J gene end by 3 bases; junction bases not matched to a gene: 7. CDR3 length: 14 residues. Germline V gene data show CDR1 as MNHNS and CDR2 as SASEGT.

This clonotype turned up a few times. V is TRBV13 and J is TRBJ2-3; 11 nucleotides agree with TRBD2. With 5 bases clipped from V and 4 bases from J, the junction kept 11 bases outside the gene matches. The germline V gene encodes CDR1 PRHDT and CDR2 FYEKMQ (reference sequence). CDR3 length equals 17 residues. The CDR3, as DNA: TGTGCCAGCAGCATCTTAGCGGGGGGGCCTGTATCAGATACGCAGTATTTT. This sequence encodes CASSILAGGPVSDTQYF.

This chain connects TRBV28 to TRBJ2-3; 8 bases are a match to TRBD1. This CDR3 is 14 amino acids long. Germline trimming cut 4 bases from V and 7 bases from J; bases unmatched to any gene: 7. Germline assignment: CDR1 MDHEN and CDR2 SYDVKM. CDR3 bases: TGTGCCAGCAGTTCCGACAGGGGAAGGAATACGCAGTATTTT. This sequence encodes CASSSDRGRNTQYF.

The sample holds a few counts of this clonotype. V is TRBV29-1 and J is TRBJ2-7, with TRBD2 as a possible D gene (5 bases). Germline V gives CDR1 SQVTM, CDR2 ANQGSEA. V lost 6 bases, J lost 0 bases, and 12 bases lay in between. This CDR3 is 13 amino acids long. The CDR3 reads CSVGGLFSYEQYF. The CDR3, as DNA: TGCAGCGTAGGCGGGTTATTCTCCTACGAGCAGTACTTC.

This clonotype has a single count. The chain links TRBV3-1 to TRBJ2-7; D may be TRBD2 (6 bases). The CDR3 runs 15 residues. The V gene's germline CDR1 is LGHDT and CDR2 YNNKEL (reference sequence). Trimming stripped 1 base from V and 3 bases from J, with 13 bases between. In DNA, the CDR3 is TGTGCCAGCAGCCAAGTTCCCGCGGGGTACTACGAGCAGTACTTC. This codes for CASSQVPAGYYEQYF.

Concerning this clonotype: The junction does not match germline at one end; this may be a read error. The chain recombines TRBV7-2 with TRBJ2-1, with D possibly TRBD2 on 5 matching bases. Germline CDR1 reads SGHTA; CDR2 reads FQGNSA. The CDR3 runs to 16 residues. DNA of the CDR3: TGTGCCAGCAGCGTAGCCCCGACTAACTCCTACAATGAGCAGTTCTTC. The encoded protein is CASSVAPTNSYNEQFF.

Many counts were recorded for this clonotype. The genes are TRBV4-1 and TRBJ2-7, with TRBD2 identical over 7 bases. CDR1 is MGHRA, CDR2 YSYEKL, per germline. The CDR3 extends over 13 amino acids. With 1 base clipped from V and 6 bases from J, the junction kept 3 bases outside the gene matches. The CDR3 spells CASSQALAAEQYF. CDR3 DNA sequence: TGCGCCAGCAGCCAAGCGCTAGCGGCCGAGCAGTACTTC.

V is TRBV9 and J is TRBJ1-2, with a weak D call TRBD1 (5 bases). CDR3 length equals 14 residues. V dropped 0 bases and J dropped 4 bases, with 10 bases sitting between them. Germline values: CDR1 SGDLS, CDR2 YYNGEE. Written as DNA, the CDR3 is TGTGCCAGCAGCGTAGGTCAGGGAATCTATGGCTACACCTTC. It specifies CASSVGQGIYGYTF.

The chain employs TRBV20-1 and TRBJ1-2, with D possibly being TRBD1 (5 bases). The CDR3 is made up of 8 amino acids. The germline CDR1 and CDR2 sequences are DFQATT and SNEGSKA (reference sequence). DNA of the CDR3: TGCACTACGAGGGGAAGCACCTTC. The encoded protein is CTTRGSTF.